Below, 7 T cell receptor beta chains from the same sample are listed, as sequenced in a study of T cell changes during pregnancy in multiple sclerosis. Repertoires were generated with immunoSEQ multiplex PCR, while TCRdb's copy carries only in-frame clones and drops some. Of about 54,000 clones detected, 70% to 90% appear once; the ten largest clones hold 0.58%. Here the sequenced sample was CD4+ T cells from peripheral blood mononuclear cells, taken in the first trimester of pregnancy. The receptor source for this set is a female donor with multiple sclerosis, enrolled in a pregnancy study.

Here the CDR3 reads CASSVDPTGAQNYGYTF. As DNA, the CDR3 is TGTGCCAGCAGCGTAGATCCCACAGGGGCCCAGAACTATGGCTACACCTTC. The rearrangement uses TRBV9 and TRBJ1-2; 7 bases align to TRBD1. The CDR3 sequence is 17 residues long. J was trimmed by 2 bases and V by 0 bases; bases with no gene match: 10. The germline V gene has CDR1 SGDLS and CDR2 YYNGEE.

The chain recombines TRBV5-6 with TRBJ1-5; D not certain. There are 14 residues in the CDR3. The germline V and J ends were trimmed by 1 base and 4 bases, with 9 bases remaining between them. CDR1 and CDR2 (germline): SGHDT, YYEEEE. CDR3 DNA sequence: TGTGCCAGCAGCTTGAGAGGGTATAATCAGCCCCAGCATTTT. This sequence encodes CASSLRGYNQPQHF.

The chain couples TRBV5-1 to TRBJ2-7; unclear D gene. Germline lookup yields CDR1 SGHRS and CDR2 YFSETQ. There are 12 residues in the CDR3. The V end lost 0 bases, the J end lost 6 bases, and 7 bases lay between the germline ends. The CDR3 region is CASSLDRGEQYF. As DNA, the CDR3 is TGCGCCAGCAGCTTGGACCGAGGCGAGCAGTACTTC.

This chain links TRBV28 with TRBJ1-2; 9 bases align to TRBD1. The CDR3 is 13 residues long. Germline loops: CDR1 MDHEN, CDR2 SYDVKM. With 6 bases clipped from V and 9 bases from J, the junction kept 8 bases outside the gene matches. Here the CDR3 DNA reads TGTGCCAGCAGGGCGGGACAGGGAAGCCGCTACACCTTC. Its translation is CASRAGQGSRYTF.

This clone was recorded a few times. This chain connects TRBV29-1 to TRBJ2-7; the match to TRBD1 covers 10 bases. This CDR3 region has 14 residues. Germline V gene data show CDR1 as SQVTM and CDR2 as ANQGSEA. Trimming cost V 2 bases and J 5 bases; bases outside gene matches: 6. CDR3 in DNA: TGCAGCGTTGAACGAGGGGGACAGGGGAACGAGCAGTACTTC. Its translation is CSVERGGQGNEQYF.

This clone turned up a few times. The chain couples TRBV29-1 to TRBJ2-1; 8 bases match TRBD2. The CDR3 totals 17 residues. Looked up from germline, CDR1 is SQVTM and CDR2 is ANQGSEA. The V gene end was trimmed by 3 bases and the J gene end by 0 bases; junction bases not matched to a gene: 10. DNA for the CDR3: TGCAGCGTTGAGATAAGCGGGAGATTTTACTCCTACAATGAGCAGTTCTTC. Protein sequence: CSVEISGRFYSYNEQFF.

This clone came up once. V gene TRBV4-2 combines with J gene TRBJ2-4, with 10 bases lining up with TRBD2. In germline, CDR1 is LGHNA, CDR2 YNFKEQ. This CDR3 contains 20 residues. Unmatched junction bases numbered 12, after V lost 1 base and J lost 0 bases. CDR3 DNA: TGTGCCAGCAGCCAAGTACTGGCAGCGGGAGGGGATCTAGCCAAAAACATTCAGTACTTC. This sequence encodes CASSQVLAAGGDLAKNIQYF.